Presented here are 16 T cell receptor beta chains from one specimen sequenced in a study of shared clonotypes between healthy human individuals. Produced via immunoSEQ multiplex PCR; TCRdb's table is partial and in-frame only. Of about 2.2 million clones in the sample, 93% were seen once. Naive CD8 isolation took CD45RO-negative cells positively selected for CCR7 and excluded terminally differentiated effector memory CD45RA+ cells. The sample was naive CD8+ T cells from PBMCs. The receptors were gathered from a man between 18 and 35 years old in good health. Some clones in this sample may be carry-over from other donors' samples.

V and J are TRBV6-6 and TRBJ2-7, with a tentative D call TRBD1 (6 bases). Trimming cost V 2 bases and J 2 bases, with 13 bases left between them. The CDR3 is made up of 15 amino acids. Germline V gives CDR1 MNHNY, CDR2 SVGAGI (reference sequence). The CDR3 sequence is CASSYGGYGPYEQYF. The CDR3 region has the DNA TGTGCCAGCAGTTACGGGGGCTACGGACCCTACGAGCAGTACTTC.

The V and J genes are TRBV4-1 and TRBJ2-3; D is unclear. The V and J ends lost 0 bases and 6 bases respectively, with 7 bases between them. CDR1 and CDR2 from the germline V gene are MGHRA and YSYEKL. The CDR3 runs 13 residues. The DNA of the CDR3 is TGCGCCAGCAGCCAAGATGCCAGGGATACGCAGTATTTT. Amino acids: CASSQDARDTQYF.

This clone was detected once. The chain recombines TRBV12-5 with TRBJ1-2; TRBD1 agrees at 9 bases. The CDR3 consists of 15 residues. Germline CDR1 reads LGHNT; CDR2 reads FRNRAP. Trimming removed 4 bases from V and 7 bases from J; junction bases left unmatched: 10. CDR3 nucleotide sequence: TGTGCTAGTGGTTCCTGGGACAGGGTCCCCACTGGCTACACCTTC. Its protein is CASGSWDRVPTGYTF.

About this clone itself: Additional DNA sequences in this sample encode the identical CDR3. This chain joins TRBV6-5 and TRBJ2-2; D is perhaps TRBD1 (6 bases). This CDR3 comprises 15 residues. Trimming took off 4 bases at V and 0 bases at J, with 9 bases between the two ends. Germline V gene sequence: CDR1 MNHEY, CDR2 SVGAGI. CDR3 loop: CASSLRDTNTGELFF. DNA of the CDR3: TGTGCCAGCAGTTTACGGGACACGAACACCGGGGAGCTGTTTTTT.

V and J are TRBV4-1 and TRBJ2-7; possible D gene TRBD1, 6 bases. The germline V and J ends were trimmed by 0 bases and 3 bases, with 12 bases remaining between them. Germline CDR1 and CDR2: MGHRA and YSYEKL. This CDR3 spans 15 amino acids. The CDR3 region is CASSQDGGRGYEQYF. CDR3 in DNA: TGCGCCAGCAGCCAAGATGGGGGCAGGGGCTACGAGCAGTACTTC.

With respect to this clone: The same CDR3 also results from other DNA sequences found in this sample. V and J are TRBV4-3 and TRBJ2-5; 7 bases are shared with TRBD1. Germline loops: CDR1 LGHNA, CDR2 YSLEER. This CDR3 has 16 amino acids. V shed 0 bases, J shed 5 bases, and the junction held 9 bases outside the gene matches. The CDR3 DNA reads TGCGCCAGCAGCCAAGACCCCAGGGGGTGGTCGGAGACCCAGTACTTC. It yields the protein CASSQDPRGWSETQYF.

Of note for this clone: Other DNA sequences in the same sample also yield this CDR3. The J gene is TRBJ2-1, the V gene TRBV29-1, with TRBD2 matching 7 bases. Trimming cost V 4 bases and J 4 bases; bases outside gene matches: 1. The CDR3 totals 12 residues. The V gene's germline CDR1 is SQVTM and CDR2 ANQGSEA. The CDR3 protein is CSVGGGYNEQFF. CDR3 DNA: TGCAGCGTTGGGGGGGGTTACAATGAGCAGTTCTTC.

The chain is built from TRBV27 and TRBJ2-5; D is uncertain. This CDR3 comprises 16 residues. V was cut by 0 bases and J by 4 bases, with 15 bases left in between. CDR1 and CDR2 from the germline V gene are MNHEY and SMNVEV (reference sequence). CDR3 sequence (DNA): TGTGCCAGCAGTTTATCGATCACACTGGGCGGAGAGACCCAGTACTTC. Translating gives CASSLSITLGGETQYF.

The chain is built from TRBV29-1 and TRBJ2-5, with 8 bases identical to TRBD2. Germline V gene sequence: CDR1 SQVTM, CDR2 ANQGSEA. Trimming cost V 5 bases and J 4 bases; bases outside gene matches: 9. The CDR3 has 14 amino acids. CDR3 protein: CSVCEGTRRETQYF. In DNA form, the CDR3 reads TGCAGCGTTTGCGAGGGGACTAGACGAGAGACCCAGTACTTC.

Points on this clone: The sample has other DNA sequences that encode this CDR3 too. CDR3 amino acids: CASSLMGEQYF. CDR3 coding DNA: TGTGCCAGCAGCCTTATGGGCGAGCAGTACTTC. This chain uses TRBV7-9 with TRBJ2-7, with D uncertain. V dropped 5 bases and J dropped 6 bases, with 8 bases sitting between them. The CDR3 is made up of 11 amino acids. From germline, CDR1 is SEHNR and CDR2 FQNEAQ (reference sequence).

About this clone itself: Other nucleotide sequences in the sample specify the same CDR3. The chain couples TRBV29-1 to TRBJ2-2, with D maybe TRBD2 (6 bases). The germline CDR1 and CDR2 sequences are SQVTM and ANQGSEA. V was clipped by 4 bases and J by 5 bases, with 8 bases between them. This CDR3 is built from 12 residues. In DNA, the CDR3 is TGCAGCGTTGTCGCGGGAACCGGGGAGCTGTTTTTT. Translating gives CSVVAGTGELFF.

V gene TRBV7-9 combines with J gene TRBJ1-1; TRBD1 might be the D (6 bases). Germline V lookup: CDR1 SEHNR, CDR2 FQNEAQ (reference sequence). With 5 bases removed from V and 6 bases from J, the gap between germline ends came to 7 bases. The CDR3 is made up of 11 amino acids. This CDR3 reads CASSRGSEAFF. CDR3 sequence (DNA): TGTGCCAGCAGCAGGGGGTCTGAAGCTTTCTTT.

V usage is TRBV19 and J usage is TRBJ2-7, with D maybe TRBD1 (6 bases). Per germline, CDR1 LNHDA and CDR2 SQIVND (reference sequence). V lost 0 bases to trimming and J lost 5 bases, with 14 bases between them. This CDR3 comprises 15 residues. DNA of the CDR3: TGTGCCAGTAGTATAGAGGACGGTCCAGGGGACGAGCAGTACTTC. Protein: CASSIEDGPGDEQYF.

The chain recombines TRBV27 with TRBJ2-5; no definite D call. V lost 1 base, J lost 2 bases, and 8 bases lay in between. The CDR3 runs 14 residues. Per the germline V gene, CDR1 is MNHEY and CDR2 is SMNVEV (reference sequence). The CDR3 DNA sequence: TGTGCCAGCAGTTTATTGACAAGACAAGAGACCCAGTACTTC. Its protein product is CASSLLTRQETQYF.

The chain uses TRBV28 and TRBJ1-5; 8 bases are shared with TRBD1. Unmatched junction bases numbered 17, after V lost 5 bases and J lost 5 bases. The CDR3 contains 18 residues. Germline lookup yields CDR1 MDHEN and CDR2 SYDVKM. This CDR3 reads CASSGPGTGFVRDQPQHF. The CDR3 region has the DNA TGTGCCAGCAGTGGACCAGGGACAGGTTTCGTCCGGGATCAGCCCCAGCATTTT. Looking up the rest from reference TRBV28 and TRBJ1-5 gives the full variable domain: DVKVTQSSRYLVKRTGEKVFLECVQDMDHENMFWYRQDPGLGLRLIYFSYDVKMKEKGDIPEGYSVSREKKERFSLILESASTNQTSMYLCASSGPGTGFVRDQPQHFGDGTRLSIL.

This chain uses TRBV6-1 with TRBJ2-3, with D possibly being TRBD1 (6 bases). Germline-derived CDR1 and CDR2 are MNHNS and SASEGT. Trimming left V 6 bases short and J 0 bases short, with 13 bases between. This CDR3 comprises 15 residues. The CDR3 sequence: CASRTRQESTDTQYF. Written as DNA, the CDR3 is TGTGCCAGCAGGACCCGACAGGAGAGCACAGATACGCAGTATTTT.